This entry concerns a single TCR beta chain. There is no known antigen for this receptor. Per-base qualities were not stored, and no clone one base away is much larger. The collaborating institutions used their own protocols to collect whole blood in K2EDTA tubes. For TCRbeta analysis, collaborators shipped samples as frozen whole blood, isolated PBMCs, or DNA extracted from either of those sample types. The germline V gene (reference sequence) yields SGHNT for CDR1 and YYREEE for CDR2. Trimming accounts for 7 bases at V and 2 bases at J, while the number of junction bases matched to no gene is 7. From the cysteine through the phenylalanine, the CDR3 covers 15 amino acids. The DNA shown is the 45-base CDR3, in frame from base 1. TCRbeta CDR3 regions were amplified from genomic DNA by means of the immunoSEQ Assay, a bias-controlled multiplex PCR. The study's own analysis went as follows. The number of nucleated cells in each sample was estimated by amplification of reference gene primers within the assay. To quantify the absolute abundance of each unique TCRbeta CDR3 rearrangement, sequence reads were collapsed and filtered. Productive Simpson clonality was computed per sample as the square root of Simpson's diversity index over productive rearrangements. Here the immuneACCESS table is served through TCRdb, limited to in-frame sequences with V and J called. Missing clones are a known gap in these copies; in checked studies unresolved V genes cover under half, and the rest lacks a known reason. The D gene and trimming were derived from the DNA, and the V and J assignments and clone size from that table. The sample table shows over 110,000 clones, and around 83% are seen once. 10% to 13% of the sample lies in the top ten.

The sample is drawn from a study of blood T cell repertoires in COVID-19 (dated by TCRdb to about 2020). A note on the overall study: Collaborator samples came from the United States, Italy and Spain and covered acute and convalescent phases of COVID-19. The prospective study material was composed of cDNA or gDNA derived from T cells, B-cell-depleted T cells, or PBMCs. The dataset comprised deeply sampled blood TCRbeta repertoires from subjects exposed to, actively infected with, or recovered from COVID-19. The repertoires were released in a freely available public database meant as a resource for research on the immune response to SARS-CoV-2. Samples came from the ongoing ImmuneRACE study (first 160 participants) plus 1,254 subjects from 6 global collaborators. A de-identified subject ID, COVID-19 status, age in years and sex were almost always included in the sample metadata. Where HLA class I and class II types were available, the types were taken from metadata supplied by the sample provider, not from assay-based typing.

Broader findings and caveats from the paper: Clinical and demographic metadata were provided uncurated, with the amount varying by source and participant.

Source material: peripheral blood. The receptor's source is a man in his 60s with active or convalescent COVID-19. The chain is encoded by TRBV5-4 joined to TRBJ2-5; 11 junctional bases match TRBD2. The nucleotide sequence is given as TGTGCCAGCTCCGGGACTAGCGGATTTCAAGAGACCCAGTACTTC. Translation gives CASSGTSGFQETQYF.